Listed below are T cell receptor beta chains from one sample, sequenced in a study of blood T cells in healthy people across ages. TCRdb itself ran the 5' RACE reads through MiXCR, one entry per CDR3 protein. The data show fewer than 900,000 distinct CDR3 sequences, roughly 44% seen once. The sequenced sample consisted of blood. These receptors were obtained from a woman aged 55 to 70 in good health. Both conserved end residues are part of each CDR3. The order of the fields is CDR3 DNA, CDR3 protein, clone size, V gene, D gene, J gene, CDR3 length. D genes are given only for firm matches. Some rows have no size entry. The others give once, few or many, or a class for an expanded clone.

cdr3_nt: TGTGCCAGCAGCCAATGGACCAACGGTGTGGATGAGCAGTTCTTC; cdr3_aa: CASSQWTNGVDEQFF; clone_size: .; v_call: TRBV13; d_call: .; j_call: TRBJ2-1; cdr3_length: 15
cdr3_nt: TGTGCCAGCAGCGCCACTAGCGGGAGTGGCCTATTTCACGAGCAGTACTTC; cdr3_aa: CASSATSGSGLFHEQYF; clone_size: few; v_call: TRBV9; d_call: TRBD2; j_call: TRBJ2-7; cdr3_length: 17
cdr3_nt: TGTGCCAGCAGCAAGGGGGGGGAAGACATTCAGTACTTC; cdr3_aa: CASSKGGEDIQYF; clone_size: few; v_call: TRBV12-3/TRBV12-4; d_call: .; j_call: TRBJ2-4; cdr3_length: 13
cdr3_nt: TGTGCCAGCAGTTTCCGGGCAGGGCCCTACGAGCAGTACTTC; cdr3_aa: CASSFRAGPYEQYF; clone_size: many; v_call: TRBV12-3/TRBV12-4; d_call: .; j_call: TRBJ2-7; cdr3_length: 14
cdr3_nt: TGTGCCAGCAGCACACAGACAGGGTTCGACACTGAAGCTTTCTTT; cdr3_aa: CASSTQTGFDTEAFF; clone_size: few; v_call: TRBV9; d_call: TRBD1; j_call: TRBJ1-1; cdr3_length: 15
cdr3_nt: .; cdr3_aa: CASILGGPPDTQYF; clone_size: few; v_call: TRBV2; d_call: .; j_call: TRBJ2-3; cdr3_length: 14
cdr3_nt: TGCAGCGTTGAAGGAGCGGGGTCCCATGGCTACACCTTC; cdr3_aa: CSVEGAGSHGYTF; clone_size: .; v_call: TRBV29-1; d_call: .; j_call: TRBJ1-2; cdr3_length: 13
cdr3_nt: TGTGCCAGCAGCCCCCGGACTAGCGGGAGTTCTGATACGCAGTATTTT; cdr3_aa: CASSPRTSGSSDTQYF; clone_size: .; v_call: TRBV13; d_call: TRBD2; j_call: TRBJ2-3; cdr3_length: 16
cdr3_nt: TGTGCCAGCAGCTTAGAGAACAGTAGGGGGAGGACCCAGTACTTC; cdr3_aa: CASSLENSRGRTQYF; clone_size: .; v_call: TRBV7-2; d_call: .; j_call: TRBJ2-5; cdr3_length: 15
cdr3_nt: TGTGCCAGCAGTGAATTGGGGATCCACGAGCAGTACTTC; cdr3_aa: CASSELGIHEQYF; clone_size: .; v_call: TRBV25-1; d_call: .; j_call: TRBJ2-7; cdr3_length: 13